This TCR beta chain emerged from a study of blood T cell repertoires in COVID-19. Germline V gives CDR1 MNHNY, CDR2 SVGAGI (reference sequence). Trimming removed 5 bases from V and 12 bases from J, with 14 bases in between. The length of the CDR3 is 11 residues. Repertoires were generated with immunoSEQ multiplex PCR, while TCRdb's copy carries only in-frame clones and drops some. The sample carries 150,000 or so clones, more than 70% recorded once. The rearrangement uses TRBV6-6 and TRBJ2-7, with D perhaps matching TRBD1 (6 bases). This clonotype was sampled from a human donor in a cohort sampled during active COVID-19. Sequencing used peripheral blood. The CDR3 spells CASSRDTLSYF. In DNA form, the CDR3 reads TGTGCCAGCAGTCGGGACACCCTGTCGTACTTC.